One sample yielded the 16 T cell receptor beta chains listed below, sequenced in a study of blood T cell repertoires in COVID-19. Clones were read by immunoSEQ multiplex PCR, and TCRdb kept only the in-frame ones, dropping some. The data show 400,000 to 500,000 clones, more than 80% seen once. Sequencing was performed on peripheral blood. The receptors come from a woman aged 25 to 45 with active or convalescent COVID-19.

The chain links TRBV25-1 to TRBJ2-7, with 8 bases that match TRBD1. This CDR3 is built from 16 residues. The germline V gene encodes CDR1 MGHDK and CDR2 SYGVNS. J lost 0 bases, V lost 3 bases, and 7 bases had no gene match. This chain's CDR3 is CASSDLTGTGSYEQYF. DNA for the CDR3: TGTGCCAGCAGTGACTTAACTGGGACAGGCTCCTACGAGCAGTACTTC.

The gene calls are TRBV29-1 and TRBJ2-7, with D perhaps TRBD2 (6 bases). This CDR3 region has 14 residues. CDR1 is SQVTM, CDR2 ANQGSEA, per germline. Trimming pared 0 bases from V and 6 bases from J, leaving 15 bases between. Written as DNA, the CDR3 is TGCAGCGTTGAAGATCCAAGCGGGTTTTCCGAGCAGTACTTC. Amino acid sequence: CSVEDPSGFSEQYF.

The chain has TRBV6-5 and TRBJ2-3; a possible D gene is TRBD2 (5 bases). This CDR3 comprises 13 residues. V was cut by 0 bases and J by 5 bases, with 6 bases left in between. Germline V gene sequence: CDR1 MNHEY, CDR2 SVGAGI. The CDR3 nucleotides are TGTGCCAGCAGTTACTCTGCGGGAGATACGCAGTATTTT. Translation: CASSYSAGDTQYF.

This chain uses TRBV4-1 with TRBJ2-1; D might be TRBD1 (5 bases). This CDR3 comprises 12 residues. The V gene lost 0 bases and the J gene lost 13 bases, with 10 bases spanning the gap. CDR1 and CDR2 (germline): MGHRA, YSYEKL. CDR3 sequence (DNA): TGCGCCAGCAGCCAAGATCCGCAGGGCCAGTTCTTC. It encodes CASSQDPQGQFF.

This clone has a handful of counts. This chain uses TRBV2 with TRBJ1-4, with 7 bases lining up with TRBD1. V was pared by 8 bases and J by 4 bases, with 1 base of the junction left unmatched. CDR1 and CDR2 from the germline V gene are SNHLY and FYNNEI. The CDR3 runs 12 residues. This CDR3 reads CASRDSNEKLFF. DNA for the CDR3: TGTGCCAGCCGGGACAGTAATGAAAAACTGTTTTTT.

The chain joins TRBV7-9 to TRBJ2-3; D is perhaps TRBD2 (5 bases). CDR1 is SEHNR and CDR2 is FQNEAQ in the germline V gene (reference sequence). Trimming stripped 1 base from V and 3 bases from J, with 14 bases between. The CDR3 contains 16 residues. The CDR3 coding sequence is TGTGCCAGCAGCTTAGTAATGAGGGTTACGACAGATACGCAGTATTTT. Amino acid sequence: CASSLVMRVTTDTQYF.

The V gene is TRBV6-2 or TRBV6-3, the J gene TRBJ2-1; 8 bases match TRBD2. The germline V gene has CDR1 MNHEY and CDR2 SVGEGT. The V and J ends lost 5 bases and 8 bases, in that order; junction bases with no gene match: 14. This CDR3 region has 16 residues. The CDR3 reads CASSLVERESTDEQFF. In DNA form, the CDR3 reads TGTGCCAGCAGTCTAGTAGAGCGGGAGAGTACAGATGAGCAGTTCTTC.

V usage is TRBV2 and J usage is TRBJ1-6; no firm D call. CDR3 length equals 13 residues. Trimming cost V 3 bases and J 8 bases, with 8 bases left between them. Germline values: CDR1 SNHLY, CDR2 FYNNEI. The CDR3 region has the DNA TGTGCCAGCAGTGATCGGGGAGATTCACCCCTCCACTTT. The encoded protein is CASSDRGDSPLHF.

This clone showed up just once. The chain uses TRBV7-9 and TRBJ2-5, with 9 bases aligning to TRBD1. V lost 4 bases and J lost 4; bases outside the gene matches: 7. CDR3 length: 15 amino acids. The germline V gene has CDR1 SEHNR and CDR2 FQNEAQ (reference sequence). CDR3 nucleotides: TGTGCCAGCAGCTCCCGGGGGACAGGGTTAGAGACCCAGTACTTC. It encodes CASSSRGTGLETQYF. The whole variable domain, filled in from reference TRBV7-9 and TRBJ2-5, reads DTGVSQNPRHKITKRGQNVTFRCDPISEHNRLYWYRQTLGQGPEFLTYFQNEAQLEKSRLLSDRFSAERPKGSFSTLEIQRTEQGDSAMYLCASSSRGTGLETQYFGPGTRLLVL.

The V gene is TRBV30, the J gene TRBJ2-3; TRBD2 matches at 14 bases. Germline V gene lookup returns CDR1 GTSNPN and CDR2 SVGIG (reference sequence). CDR3 size: 17 residues. J was trimmed by 2 bases and V by 8 bases; bases with no gene match: 12. In DNA, the CDR3 is TGTGCCACCGGGACTAGCGGGAGTTCTACCCCCACAGATACGCAGTATTTT. Its translation is CATGTSGSSTPTDTQYF. Filled out from reference TRBV30 and TRBJ2-3, the complete variable domain reads SQTIHQWPATLVQPVGSPLSLECTVEGTSNPNLYWYRQAAGRGLQLLFYSVGIGQISSEVPQNLSASRPQDRQFILSSKKLLLSDSGFYLCATGTSGSSTPTDTQYFGPGTRLTVL.

This sequence joins TRBV7-9 and TRBJ2-3; possible D gene TRBD1, 5 bases. Trimming stripped 4 bases from V and 6 bases from J, with 23 bases between. The CDR3 has 17 amino acids. The V gene's germline CDR1 is SEHNR and CDR2 FQNEAQ (reference sequence). The CDR3 DNA reads TGTGCCAGCAGCTCCCCGACAGACAGAATGCAGGAGGATACGCAGTATTTT. Translation: CASSSPTDRMQEDTQYF.

The sample holds a few counts of this clone. The V call is TRBV27, the J call TRBJ1-2; D is unclear. This CDR3 region has 13 residues. Looked up from germline, CDR1 is MNHEY and CDR2 is SMNVEV (reference sequence). The V end lost 3 bases, the J end lost 2 bases, and 7 bases lay between the germline ends. The CDR3 DNA is TGTGCCAGCAGTTTCTCGGGGAACTATGGCTACACCTTC. It codes for CASSFSGNYGYTF.

The V and J genes are TRBV9 and TRBJ1-1; tentatively, D is TRBD1 (5 bases). This CDR3 has 15 residues. CDR1 and CDR2 (germline): SGDLS, YYNGEE. Trimming cost V 4 bases and J 0 bases, with 13 bases left between them. CDR3 in DNA: TGTGCCAGCAGCTCCGACGCAGGGCTGAACACTGAAGCTTTCTTT. This encodes CASSSDAGLNTEAFF.

This rearrangement joins TRBV2 to TRBJ1-3; 10 nucleotides align to TRBD1. The CDR3 length is 18 residues. Germline-derived CDR1 and CDR2 are SNHLY and FYNNEI. V lost 6 bases to trimming and J lost 0 bases; unmatched junction nucleotides: 11. The CDR3 reads CASSTPRTGGYSGNTIYF. CDR3 bases: TGTGCCAGCAGCACTCCTCGGACAGGGGGTTACTCTGGAAACACCATATATTTT. Supplemented by reference TRBV2 and TRBJ1-3, the full variable domain reads EPEVTQTPSHQVTQMGQEVILRCVPISNHLYFYWYRQILGQKVEFLVSFYNNEISEKSEIFDDQFSVERPDGSNFTLKIRSTKLEDSAMYFCASSTPRTGGYSGNTIYFGEGSWLTVV.

The chain combines TRBV25-1 with TRBJ1-2; D is unclear. Trimming took 6 bases from V and 4 from J, leaving 9 bases between them. The germline V gene encodes CDR1 MGHDK and CDR2 SYGVNS. CDR3 length equals 12 residues. This CDR3 reads CASRREAYGYTF. Here the CDR3 DNA reads TGTGCCAGCAGGAGGGAGGCCTATGGCTACACCTTC.

The CDR3: CASSLSPQINQPQHF. The CDR3 coding sequence is TGTGCCAGCAGCTTATCTCCTCAGATTAATCAGCCCCAGCATTTT. The chain carries TRBV7-2 and TRBJ1-5; no clear D gene. CDR3 length: 15 residues. V was trimmed by 2 bases and J by 4 bases, leaving 12 bases between them. The germline V gene encodes CDR1 SGHTA and CDR2 FQGNSA.